This entry features one T cell receptor (beta chain) sequence. The CDR3 contains 13 residues. The J segment lost 9 bases and the V segment lost 9 bases, leaving 13 bases of the junction unmatched. Germline V gene sequence: CDR1 SGHRS, CDR2 YFSETQ. This sample was taken from a study of T cell responses to AZD1222 COVID-19 vaccine. For the study at large: Doses given second, at about 4 or about 12 weeks, were pooled.

The assay was immunoSEQ multiplex PCR, and TCRdb's table has in-frame clones only and misses some. The sample has roughly 100,000 clones, 80% to 95% seen once. Sequenced material: peripheral blood, taken on day 0 of AZD1222 vaccination. The rearrangement links TRBV5-1 to TRBJ2-3; 7 bases match TRBD2. This clonotype was obtained from an adult in good health. Here the CDR3 reads CATTSAGDGTQYF. The CDR3 nucleotides are TGCGCCACCACCTCGGCGGGGGATGGCACGCAGTATTTT.